A selection of T cell receptor beta chains follows, all from one sample in a study of T cell responses to AZD1222 COVID-19 vaccine. Libraries were prepared by immunoSEQ multiplex PCR; TCRdb keeps only in-frame clonotypes and omits some of them. The sample lists approximately 100,000 clones, 75% to 90% occurring once. Sequencing was performed on peripheral blood, taken on day 0 of AZD1222 vaccination. The receptors originated from an adult in good health. The CDR3 runs from the conserved cysteine through the conserved F or W. The D gene is left open where the match is weak. Clone size appears in some rows only: once, few, many, or a class for an expanded clone.

>TRBJ1-5|TRBV19|15|-|few
CASSSRDGHNQPQHF
TGTGCCAGTAGTTCCCGGGACGGTCACAATCAGCCCCAGCATTTT
>TRBJ2-2|TRBV19|15|TRBD1|few
CARASGTGYTGELFF
TGTGCCAGGGCCTCCGGGACAGGGTACACCGGGGAGCTGTTTTTT
>TRBJ2-2|TRBV11-3|15|-|-
CASSLDRGNTGELFF
TGTGCCAGCAGCTTAGACAGGGGGAACACCGGGGAGCTGTTTTTT
>TRBJ1-1|TRBV19|14|-|-
CASSTGTLNTEAFF
TGTGCCAGTAGTACCGGGACACTAAACACTGAAGCTTTCTTT
>TRBJ1-1|TRBV18|17|-|once
CASSPLEAAGGFTEAFF
TGTGCCAGCTCACCACTGGAAGCTGCGGGAGGATTCACTGAAGCTTTCTTT
>TRBJ1-2|TRBV7-3|15|-|-
CASSLGVGSNYGYTF
TGTGCCAGCAGCTTAGGGGTGGGATCTAACTATGGCTACACCTTC
>TRBJ2-7|TRBV7-2|14|TRBD1|-
CASSLQGAYYEQYF
TGTGCCAGCAGCTTACAGGGGGCTTACTACGAGCAGTACTTC
>TRBJ1-2|TRBV4-3|13|-|-
CASSPDEGRGYTF
TGCGCCAGCAGCCCTGACGAGGGGCGAGGCTACACCTTC
>TRBJ1-4|TRBV6-2/TRBV6-3|15|-|-
CASSYGESTNEKLFF
TGTGCCAGCAGTTACGGAGAGTCAACTAATGAAAAACTGTTTTTT
>TRBJ2-1|TRBV15|14|TRBD2|many
CATSRDAGANEQFF
TGTGCCACCAGCAGAGATGCGGGAGCGAATGAGCAGTTCTTC
>TRBJ2-2|TRBV9|15|TRBD1|-
CASSYGQGGTGELFF
TGTGCCAGCAGCTATGGACAGGGCGGGACCGGGGAGCTGTTTTTT
>TRBJ2-7|TRBV29-1|13|-|few
CSVEKGDSYEQYF
TGCAGCGTTGAGAAGGGCGATTCCTACGAGCAGTACTTC
>TRBJ2-2|TRBV25-1|13|-|-
CASSEYGLGQIIF
TGTGCCAGCAGTGAATACGGTTTAGGACAGATTATTTTT
>TRBJ1-2|TRBV6-5|15|TRBD1|-
CASSSRGQGGYGYTF
TGTGCCAGCAGTAGTCGGGGACAGGGAGGCTATGGCTACACCTTC
>TRBJ2-7|TRBV6-5|14|TRBD1|-
CATLNRGKNYEQYF
TGTGCCACCTTAAACAGGGGTAAGAACTACGAGCAGTACTTC
>TRBJ2-3|TRBV18|12|-|-
CASSPYGDTQYF
TGTGCCAGCTCACCATATGGAGATACGCAGTATTTT
>TRBJ1-2|TRBV28|14|TRBD1|-
CASSLGQGAFGYTF
TGTGCCAGCAGTTTAGGGCAGGGGGCGTTTGGCTACACCTTC
>TRBJ2-7|TRBV7-9|14|-|few
CASTSGVISYEQYF
TGTGCCAGCACCTCCGGGGTCATCTCCTACGAGCAGTACTTC
>TRBJ1-2|TRBV2|14|-|-
CASRPTQGYYGYTF
TGTGCCAGCAGACCCACTCAGGGGTACTATGGCTACACCTTC
>TRBJ2-1|TRBV10-2|13|-|-
CASSVQGGDEQFF
TGCGCCAGCAGTGTGCAGGGGGGCGATGAGCAGTTCTTC